The entry that follows covers one T cell receptor (beta chain) sequence. The trim removed 3 bases at V and 7 bases at J, leaving 5 bases unmatched. The CDR3 consists of 15 residues. Germline V CDR1 and CDR2: KGHSH, LQKENI. Libraries were prepared by immunoSEQ multiplex PCR; TCRdb keeps only in-frame clonotypes and omits some of them. Of about 48,000 clones listed, approximately 80% were seen once; the top ten hold approximately 54%. This specimen comes from a study of blood T cell repertoires in COVID-19. This clonotype was sampled from a man between 70 and 80 years old with acute or convalescent COVID-19. J is TRBJ2-1 and V is TRBV18, with TRBD2 matching 11 bases. Sequenced sample: peripheral blood. The CDR3 spells CASSPGLAAGNEQFF. The DNA for the CDR3 is TGTGCCAGCTCACCGGGACTAGCGGCCGGGAATGAGCAGTTCTTC.